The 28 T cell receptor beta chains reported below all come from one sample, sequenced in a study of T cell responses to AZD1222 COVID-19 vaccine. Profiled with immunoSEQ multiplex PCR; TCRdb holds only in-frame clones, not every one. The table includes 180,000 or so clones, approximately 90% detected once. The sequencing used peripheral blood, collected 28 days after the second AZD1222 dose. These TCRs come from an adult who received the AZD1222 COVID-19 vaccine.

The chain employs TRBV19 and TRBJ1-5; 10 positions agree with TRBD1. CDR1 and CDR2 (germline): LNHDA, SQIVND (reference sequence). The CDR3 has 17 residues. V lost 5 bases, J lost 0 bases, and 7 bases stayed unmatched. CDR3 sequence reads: CASSSTGGPYSNQPQHF. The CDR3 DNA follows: TGTGCCAGTAGTTCGACAGGGGGCCCCTATAGCAATCAGCCCCAGCATTTT.

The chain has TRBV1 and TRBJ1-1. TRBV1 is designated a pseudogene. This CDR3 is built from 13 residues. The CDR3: CTSSHGANTEAFF. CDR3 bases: TGCACCAGCAGCCACGGAGCAAACACTGAAGCTTTCTTT.

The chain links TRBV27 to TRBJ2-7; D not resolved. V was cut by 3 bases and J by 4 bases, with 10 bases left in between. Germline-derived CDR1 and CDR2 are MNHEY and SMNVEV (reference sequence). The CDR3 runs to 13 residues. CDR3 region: CASSFSTSYEQYF. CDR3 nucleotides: TGTGCCAGCAGTTTCTCCACAAGTTACGAGCAGTACTTC.

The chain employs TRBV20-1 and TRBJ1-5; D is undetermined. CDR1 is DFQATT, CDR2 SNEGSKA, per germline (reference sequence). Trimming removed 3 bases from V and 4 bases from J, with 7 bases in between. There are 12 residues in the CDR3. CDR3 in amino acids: CSASSGNQPQHF. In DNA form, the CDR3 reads TGCAGTGCTAGTTCTGGGAATCAGCCCCAGCATTTT.

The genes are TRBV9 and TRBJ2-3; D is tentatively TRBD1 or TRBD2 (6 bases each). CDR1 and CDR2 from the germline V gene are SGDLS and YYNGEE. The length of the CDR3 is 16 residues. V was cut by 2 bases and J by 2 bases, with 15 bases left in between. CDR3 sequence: CASSVGGGRITDTQYF. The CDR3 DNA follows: TGTGCCAGCAGCGTCGGAGGGGGGCGAATCACAGATACGCAGTATTTT.

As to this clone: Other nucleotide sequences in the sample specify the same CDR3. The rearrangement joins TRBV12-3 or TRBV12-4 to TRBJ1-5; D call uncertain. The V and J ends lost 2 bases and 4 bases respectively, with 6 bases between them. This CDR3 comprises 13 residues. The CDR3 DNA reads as TGTGCCAGCAGTTTAACCGGGAATCAGCCCCAGCATTTT. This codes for CASSLTGNQPQHF.

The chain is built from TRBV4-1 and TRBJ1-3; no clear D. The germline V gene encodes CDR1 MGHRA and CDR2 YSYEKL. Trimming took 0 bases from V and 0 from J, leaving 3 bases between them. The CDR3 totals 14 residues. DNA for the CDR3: TGCGCCAGCAGCCAAGATACCTCTGGAAACACCATATATTTT. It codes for CASSQDTSGNTIYF.

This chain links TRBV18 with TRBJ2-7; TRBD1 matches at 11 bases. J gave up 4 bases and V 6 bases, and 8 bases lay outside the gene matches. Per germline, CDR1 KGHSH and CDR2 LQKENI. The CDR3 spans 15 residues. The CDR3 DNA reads TGTGCCAGCTCTCCAGGACAGGGGGCGTCGTACGAGCAGTACTTC. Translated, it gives CASSPGQGASYEQYF. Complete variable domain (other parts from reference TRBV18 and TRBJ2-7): NAGVMQNPRHLVRRRGQEARLRCSPMKGHSHVYWYRQLPEEGLKFMVYLQKENIIDESGMPKERFSAEFPKEGPSILRIQQVVRGDSAAYFCASSPGQGASYEQYFGPGTRLTVT.

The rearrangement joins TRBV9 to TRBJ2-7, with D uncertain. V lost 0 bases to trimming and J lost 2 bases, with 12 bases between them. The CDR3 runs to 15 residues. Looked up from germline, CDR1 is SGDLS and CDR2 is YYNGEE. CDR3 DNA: TGTGCCAGCAGCGTAGGTATTGCGCCCACCTACGAGCAGTACTTC. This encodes CASSVGIAPTYEQYF.

The CDR3: CSVAPGSKSGGELFF. The DNA for the CDR3 is TGCAGCGTTGCTCCGGGTTCTAAATCGGGAGGGGAGCTGTTTTTT. The chain uses TRBV29-1 and TRBJ2-2, with D perhaps TRBD2 (5 bases). The V gene's germline CDR1 is SQVTM and CDR2 ANQGSEA. V was trimmed by 4 bases and J by 8 bases, leaving 20 bases between them. This CDR3 contains 15 residues.

CDR3 DNA sequence: TGTGCCAGCACGGAGACGGGGGGGCCCGGTGGTCCGCAGTACTTC. Protein: CASTETGGPGGPQYF. The chain links TRBV14 to TRBJ2-7; 8 bases are a match to TRBD2. After removal of 7 bases from V and 9 bases from J, the junction contained 17 bases not matched to a gene. This CDR3 is built from 15 residues. CDR1 is SGHDN, CDR2 FVKESK, per germline. Filled out from reference TRBV14 and TRBJ2-7, the complete variable domain reads EAGVTQFPSHSVIEKGQTVTLRCDPISGHDNLYWYRRVMGKEIKFLLHFVKESKQDESGMPNNRFLAERTGGTYSTLKVQPAELEDSGVYFCASTETGGPGGPQYFGPGTRLTVT.

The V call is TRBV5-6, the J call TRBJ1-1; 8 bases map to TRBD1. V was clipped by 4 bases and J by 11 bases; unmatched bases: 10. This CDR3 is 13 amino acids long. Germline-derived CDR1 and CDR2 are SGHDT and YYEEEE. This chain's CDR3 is CASSRSDRVAAFF. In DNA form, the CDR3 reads TGTGCCAGCAGCCGATCGGACAGGGTGGCTGCTTTCTTT.

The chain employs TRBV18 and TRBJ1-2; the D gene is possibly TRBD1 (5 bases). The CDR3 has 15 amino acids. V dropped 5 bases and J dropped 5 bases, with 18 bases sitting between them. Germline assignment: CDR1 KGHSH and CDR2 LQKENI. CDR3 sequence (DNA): TGTGCCAGCTCATCTTACTCCGGGACGGCTTATGGCTACACCTTC. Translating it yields CASSSYSGTAYGYTF.

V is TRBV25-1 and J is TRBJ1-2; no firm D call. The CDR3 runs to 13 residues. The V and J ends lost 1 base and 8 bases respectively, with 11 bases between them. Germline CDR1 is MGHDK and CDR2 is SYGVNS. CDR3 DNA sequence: TGTGCCAGCAGTGAATCGAGGGCGCACGGCTACACCTTC. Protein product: CASSESRAHGYTF.

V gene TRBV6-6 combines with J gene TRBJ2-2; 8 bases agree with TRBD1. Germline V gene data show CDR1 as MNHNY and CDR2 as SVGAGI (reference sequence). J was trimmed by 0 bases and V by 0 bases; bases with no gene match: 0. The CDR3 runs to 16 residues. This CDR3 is CASSYSDRANTGELFF. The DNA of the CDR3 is TGTGCCAGCAGTTACTCGGACAGGGCGAACACCGGGGAGCTGTTTTTT.

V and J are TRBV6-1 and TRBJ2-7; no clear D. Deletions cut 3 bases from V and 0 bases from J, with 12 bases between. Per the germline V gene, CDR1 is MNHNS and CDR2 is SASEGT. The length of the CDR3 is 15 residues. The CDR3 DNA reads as TGTGCCAGCAGTGAGGGTAGCAACACCTCCTACGAGCAGTACTTC. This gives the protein CASSEGSNTSYEQYF.

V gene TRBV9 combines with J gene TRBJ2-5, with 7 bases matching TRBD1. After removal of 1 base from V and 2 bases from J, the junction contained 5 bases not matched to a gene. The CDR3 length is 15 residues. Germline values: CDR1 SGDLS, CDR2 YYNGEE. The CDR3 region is CASSVNPTGQETQYF. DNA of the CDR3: TGTGCCAGCAGCGTAAACCCGACAGGGCAAGAGACCCAGTACTTC.

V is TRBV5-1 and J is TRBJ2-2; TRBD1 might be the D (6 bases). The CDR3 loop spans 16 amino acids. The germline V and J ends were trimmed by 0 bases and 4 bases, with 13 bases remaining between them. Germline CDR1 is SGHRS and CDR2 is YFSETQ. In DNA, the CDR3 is TGCGCCAGCAGCTTGGGGGGGCTTCTGGGCACCGGGGAGCTGTTTTTT. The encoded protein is CASSLGGLLGTGELFF.

The CDR3 loop is CASRMGTSANNEQFF. CDR3 DNA sequence: TGTGCCAGCAGGATGGGGACTAGCGCTAACAATGAGCAGTTCTTC. The chain combines TRBV3-1 (or the pseudogene TRBV3-2) with TRBJ2-1; 10 nucleotides agree with TRBD2. CDR3 length equals 15 residues. V lost 6 bases, J lost 5 bases, and 7 bases stayed unmatched. Germline V CDR1 and CDR2: LGHDT, YNNKEL (reference sequence).

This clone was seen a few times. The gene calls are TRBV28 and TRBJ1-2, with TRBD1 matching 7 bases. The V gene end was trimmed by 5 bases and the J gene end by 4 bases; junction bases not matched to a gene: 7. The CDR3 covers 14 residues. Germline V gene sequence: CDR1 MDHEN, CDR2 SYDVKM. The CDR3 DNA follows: TGTGCCAGCAGTGGGGGACAGCCGATCTATGGCTACACCTTC. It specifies CASSGGQPIYGYTF.

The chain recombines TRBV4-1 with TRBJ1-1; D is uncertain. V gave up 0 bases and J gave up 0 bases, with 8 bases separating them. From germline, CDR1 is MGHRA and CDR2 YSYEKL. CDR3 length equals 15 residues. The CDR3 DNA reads TGCGCCAGCAGCCAAGATGGTGCGGTGAACACTGAAGCTTTCTTT. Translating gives CASSQDGAVNTEAFF.

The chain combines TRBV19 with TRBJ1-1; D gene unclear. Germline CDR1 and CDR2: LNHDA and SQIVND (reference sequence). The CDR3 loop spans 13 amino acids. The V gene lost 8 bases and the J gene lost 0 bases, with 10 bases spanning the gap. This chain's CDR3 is CASLTVMNTEAFF. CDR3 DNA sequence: TGTGCCAGTTTAACGGTCATGAACACTGAAGCTTTCTTT.

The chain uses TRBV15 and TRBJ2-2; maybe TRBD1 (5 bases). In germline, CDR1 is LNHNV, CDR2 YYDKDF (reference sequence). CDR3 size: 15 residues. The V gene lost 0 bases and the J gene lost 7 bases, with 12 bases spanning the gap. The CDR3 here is CATSRDGAAGGELFF. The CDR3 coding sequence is TGTGCCACCAGCAGAGATGGGGCGGCTGGCGGGGAGCTGTTTTTT.

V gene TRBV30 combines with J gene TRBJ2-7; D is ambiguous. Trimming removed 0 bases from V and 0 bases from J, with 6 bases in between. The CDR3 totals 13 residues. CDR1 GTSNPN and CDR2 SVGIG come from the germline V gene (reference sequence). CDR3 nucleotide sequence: TGTGCCTGGAGTGTAGGTCACTCCTACGAGCAGTACTTC. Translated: CAWSVGHSYEQYF. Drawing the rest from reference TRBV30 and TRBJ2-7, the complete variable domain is SQTIHQWPATLVQPVGSPLSLECTVEGTSNPNLYWYRQAAGRGLQLLFYSVGIGQISSEVPQNLSASRPQDRQFILSSKKLLLSDSGFYLCAWSVGHSYEQYFGPGTRLTVT.

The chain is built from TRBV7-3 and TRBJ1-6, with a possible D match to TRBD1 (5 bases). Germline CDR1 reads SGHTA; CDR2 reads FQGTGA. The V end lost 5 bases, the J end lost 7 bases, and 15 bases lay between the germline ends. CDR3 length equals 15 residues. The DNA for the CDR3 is TGTGCCAGCAGCCCGCAGGGATCGGGCAATTCACCCCTCCACTTT. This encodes CASSPQGSGNSPLHF.

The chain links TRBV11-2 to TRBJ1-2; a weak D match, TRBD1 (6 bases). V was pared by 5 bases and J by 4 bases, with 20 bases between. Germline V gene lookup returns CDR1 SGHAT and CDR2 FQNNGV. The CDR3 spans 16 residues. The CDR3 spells CASSKGQTLGGYGYTF. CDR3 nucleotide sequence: TGTGCCAGCAGCAAGGGACAAACCCTAGGGGGCTATGGCTACACCTTC.

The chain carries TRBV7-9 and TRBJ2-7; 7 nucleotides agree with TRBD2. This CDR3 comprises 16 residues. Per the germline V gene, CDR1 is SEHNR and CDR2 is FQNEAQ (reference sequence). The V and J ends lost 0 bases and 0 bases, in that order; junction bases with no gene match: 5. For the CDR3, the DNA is TGTGCCAGCAGCTTAGCGTGGGAGGGCCGCTCCTACGAGCAGTACTTC. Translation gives CASSLAWEGRSYEQYF.

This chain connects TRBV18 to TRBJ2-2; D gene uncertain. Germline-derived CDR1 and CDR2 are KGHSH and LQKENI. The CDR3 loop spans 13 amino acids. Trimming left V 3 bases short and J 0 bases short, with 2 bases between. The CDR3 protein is CASSPPNTGELFF. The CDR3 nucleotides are TGTGCCAGCTCACCTCCGAACACCGGGGAGCTGTTTTTT.